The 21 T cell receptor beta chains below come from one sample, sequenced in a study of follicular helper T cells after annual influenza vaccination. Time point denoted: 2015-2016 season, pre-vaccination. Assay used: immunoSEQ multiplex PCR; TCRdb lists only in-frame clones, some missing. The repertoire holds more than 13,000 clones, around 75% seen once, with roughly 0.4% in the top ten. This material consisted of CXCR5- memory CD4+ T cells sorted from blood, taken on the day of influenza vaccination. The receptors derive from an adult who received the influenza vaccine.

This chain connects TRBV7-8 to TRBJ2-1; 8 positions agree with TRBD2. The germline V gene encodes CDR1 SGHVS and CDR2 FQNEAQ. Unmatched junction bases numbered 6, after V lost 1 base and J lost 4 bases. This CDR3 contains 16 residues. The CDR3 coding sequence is TGTGCCAGCAGCTTAGAACCGGGGGGGGCATACAATGAGCAGTTCTTC. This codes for CASSLEPGGAYNEQFF.

In DNA, the CDR3 is TGTGCCACCAGCTTCATGGTAGGGAAGGAGGAAAAACTGTTTTTT. Protein product: CATSFMVGKEEKLFF. The chain carries TRBV15 and TRBJ1-4; unclear D gene. CDR3 size: 15 residues. V lost 5 bases and J lost 8, with 18 bases in between. CDR1 is LNHNV, CDR2 YYDKDF, per germline (reference sequence). The whole variable domain, filled in from reference TRBV15 and TRBJ1-4, reads DAMVIQNPRYQVTQFGKPVTLSCSQTLNHNVMYWYQQKSSQAPKLLFHYYDKDFNNEADTPDNFQSRRPNTSFCFLDIRSPGLGDTAMYLCATSFMVGKEEKLFFGSGTQLSVL.

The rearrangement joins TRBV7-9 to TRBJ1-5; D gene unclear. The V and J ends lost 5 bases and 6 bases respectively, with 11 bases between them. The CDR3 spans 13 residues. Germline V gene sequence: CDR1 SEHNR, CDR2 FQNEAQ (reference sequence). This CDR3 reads CASSARMGQPQHF. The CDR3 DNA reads TGTGCCAGCAGCGCACGTATGGGTCAGCCCCAGCATTTT.

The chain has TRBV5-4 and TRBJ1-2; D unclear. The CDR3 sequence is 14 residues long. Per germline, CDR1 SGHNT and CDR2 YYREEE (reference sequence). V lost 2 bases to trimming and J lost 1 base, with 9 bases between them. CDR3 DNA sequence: TGTGCCAGCAGCTTCCCAGGAGATAACTATGGCTACACCTTC. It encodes CASSFPGDNYGYTF.

The chain's CDR3 is CASSPGSGAKNIQYF. The CDR3 DNA sequence: TGTGCCAGCAGCCCAGGCAGTGGGGCCAAAAACATTCAGTACTTC. The chain uses TRBV11-2 and TRBJ2-4; unclear D gene. Between the trimmed V and J ends, which lost 5 bases and 1 base, there was a span of 12 bases. CDR3 length: 15 residues. In germline, CDR1 is SGHAT, CDR2 FQNNGV.

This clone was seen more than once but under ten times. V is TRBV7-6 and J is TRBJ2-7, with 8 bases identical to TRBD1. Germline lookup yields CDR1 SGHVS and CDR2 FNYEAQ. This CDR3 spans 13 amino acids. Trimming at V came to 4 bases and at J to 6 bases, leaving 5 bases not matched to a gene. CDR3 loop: CASSSQTGGEQYF. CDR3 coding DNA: TGTGCCAGCAGCTCTCAAACAGGGGGCGAGCAGTACTTC. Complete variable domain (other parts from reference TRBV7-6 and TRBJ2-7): GAGVSQSPRYKVTKRGQDVALRCDPISGHVSLYWYRQALGQGPEFLTYFNYEAQQDKSGLPNDRFSAERPEGSISTLTIQRTEQRDSAMYRCASSSQTGGEQYFGPGTRLTVT.

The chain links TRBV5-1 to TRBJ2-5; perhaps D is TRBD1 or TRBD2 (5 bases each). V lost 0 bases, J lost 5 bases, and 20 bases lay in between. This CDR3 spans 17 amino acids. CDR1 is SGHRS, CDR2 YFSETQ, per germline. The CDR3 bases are TGCGCCAGCAGCTTGGGCAGTATGGCAGGGAGAGGGGAGACCCAGTACTTC. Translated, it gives CASSLGSMAGRGETQYF. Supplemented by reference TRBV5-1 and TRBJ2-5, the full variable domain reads KAGVTQTPRYLIKTRGQQVTLSCSPISGHRSVSWYQQTPGQGLQFLFEYFSETQRNKGNFPGRFSGRQFSNSRSEMNVSTLELGDSALYLCASSLGSMAGRGETQYFGPGTRLLVL.

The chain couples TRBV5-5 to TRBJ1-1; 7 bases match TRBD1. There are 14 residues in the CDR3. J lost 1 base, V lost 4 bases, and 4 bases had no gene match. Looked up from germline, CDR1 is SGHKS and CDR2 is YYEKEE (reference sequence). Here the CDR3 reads CASSNQGGNTEAFF. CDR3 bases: TGTGCCAGCAGCAACCAGGGGGGGAACACTGAAGCTTTCTTT.

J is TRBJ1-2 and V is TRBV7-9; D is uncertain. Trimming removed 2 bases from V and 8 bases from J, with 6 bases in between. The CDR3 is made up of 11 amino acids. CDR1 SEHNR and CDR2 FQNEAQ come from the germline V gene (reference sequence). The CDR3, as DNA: TGTGCCAGCAGCTTAACGTGGGGCTACACCTTC. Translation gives CASSLTWGYTF.

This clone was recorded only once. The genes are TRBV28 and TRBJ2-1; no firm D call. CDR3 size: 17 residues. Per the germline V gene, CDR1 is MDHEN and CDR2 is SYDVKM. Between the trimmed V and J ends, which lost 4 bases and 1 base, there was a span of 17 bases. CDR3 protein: CASSSPGFRGSYNEQFF. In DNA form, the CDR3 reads TGTGCCAGCAGTTCCCCCGGGTTTAGAGGTTCCTACAATGAGCAGTTCTTC.

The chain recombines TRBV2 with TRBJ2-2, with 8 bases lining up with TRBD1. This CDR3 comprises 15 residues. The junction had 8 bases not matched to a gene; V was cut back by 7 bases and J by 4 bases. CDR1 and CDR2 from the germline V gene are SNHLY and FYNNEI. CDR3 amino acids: CASTADRAGTGELFF. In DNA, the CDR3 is TGTGCCAGCACGGCGGACAGGGCTGGCACCGGGGAGCTGTTTTTT.

The CDR3 region has the DNA TGTGCCAGCAGCCCACTACCCGGACAGGGGGCCCAAGAGACCCAGTACTTC. As protein: CASSPLPGQGAQETQYF. The chain is built from TRBV14 and TRBJ2-5; TRBD1 matches at 11 bases. V lost 4 bases, J lost 1 base, and 8 bases stayed unmatched. The CDR3 loop spans 17 amino acids. Germline CDR1 SGHDN, CDR2 FVKESK.

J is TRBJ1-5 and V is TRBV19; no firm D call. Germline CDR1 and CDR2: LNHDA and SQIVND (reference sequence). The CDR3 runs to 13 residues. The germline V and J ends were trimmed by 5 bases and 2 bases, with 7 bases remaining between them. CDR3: CASSRQRNQPQHF. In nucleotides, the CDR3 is TGTGCCAGTAGTCGGCAACGCAATCAGCCCCAGCATTTT.

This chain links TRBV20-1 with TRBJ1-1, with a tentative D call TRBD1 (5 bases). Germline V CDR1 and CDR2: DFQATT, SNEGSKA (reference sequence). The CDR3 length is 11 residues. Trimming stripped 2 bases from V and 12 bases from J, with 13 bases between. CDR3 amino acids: CSARLDGAPFF. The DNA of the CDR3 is TGCAGTGCTAGACTAGACGGGGCCCCTTTCTTT.

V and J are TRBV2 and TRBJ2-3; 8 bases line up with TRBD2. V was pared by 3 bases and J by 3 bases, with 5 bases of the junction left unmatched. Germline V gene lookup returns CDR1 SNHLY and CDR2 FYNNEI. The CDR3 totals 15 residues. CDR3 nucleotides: TGTGCCAGCAGTGATAGTAGCGGGGCTACAGATACGCAGTATTTT. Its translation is CASSDSSGATDTQYF.

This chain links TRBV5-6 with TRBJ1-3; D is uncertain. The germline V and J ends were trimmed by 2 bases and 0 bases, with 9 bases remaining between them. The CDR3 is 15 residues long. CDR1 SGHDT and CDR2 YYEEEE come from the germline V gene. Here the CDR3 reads CASSFQDPSGNTIYF. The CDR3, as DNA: TGTGCCAGCAGCTTCCAGGACCCCTCTGGAAACACCATATATTTT.

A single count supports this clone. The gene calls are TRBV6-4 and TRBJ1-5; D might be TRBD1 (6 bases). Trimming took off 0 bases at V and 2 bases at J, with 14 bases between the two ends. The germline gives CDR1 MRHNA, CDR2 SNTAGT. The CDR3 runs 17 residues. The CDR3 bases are TGTGCCAGCAGTGACTCCAGGGGATGGGGAGGCAATCAGCCCCAGCATTTT. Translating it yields CASSDSRGWGGNQPQHF.

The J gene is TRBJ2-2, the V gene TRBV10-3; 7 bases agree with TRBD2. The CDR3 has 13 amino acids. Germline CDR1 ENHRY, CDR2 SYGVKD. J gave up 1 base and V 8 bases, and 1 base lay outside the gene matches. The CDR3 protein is CAISGGNTGELFF. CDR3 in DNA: TGTGCCATCTCGGGGGGGAACACCGGGGAGCTGTTTTTT.

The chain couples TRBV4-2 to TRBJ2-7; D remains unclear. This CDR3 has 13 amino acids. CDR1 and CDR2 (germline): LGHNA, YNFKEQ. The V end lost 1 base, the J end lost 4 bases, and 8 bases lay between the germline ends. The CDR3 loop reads CASSQAGQYEQYF. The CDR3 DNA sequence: TGTGCCAGCAGCCAAGCTGGGCAGTACGAGCAGTACTTC.

As DNA, the CDR3 is TGCGCCAGCAGCACAGGACAGATGGAAGAGACCCAGTACTTC. Translated: CASSTGQMEETQYF. The chain is built from TRBV5-1 and TRBJ2-5, with D perhaps matching TRBD1 (6 bases). V lost 4 bases and J lost 3, with 13 bases in between. This CDR3 comprises 14 residues. The germline CDR1 and CDR2 sequences are SGHRS and YFSETQ.

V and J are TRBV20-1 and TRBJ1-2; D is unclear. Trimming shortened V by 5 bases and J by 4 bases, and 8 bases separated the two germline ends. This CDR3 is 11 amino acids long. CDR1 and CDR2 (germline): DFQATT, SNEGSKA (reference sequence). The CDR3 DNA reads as TGCAGTGCTCGGACGGGCTATGGCTACACCTTC. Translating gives CSARTGYGYTF.